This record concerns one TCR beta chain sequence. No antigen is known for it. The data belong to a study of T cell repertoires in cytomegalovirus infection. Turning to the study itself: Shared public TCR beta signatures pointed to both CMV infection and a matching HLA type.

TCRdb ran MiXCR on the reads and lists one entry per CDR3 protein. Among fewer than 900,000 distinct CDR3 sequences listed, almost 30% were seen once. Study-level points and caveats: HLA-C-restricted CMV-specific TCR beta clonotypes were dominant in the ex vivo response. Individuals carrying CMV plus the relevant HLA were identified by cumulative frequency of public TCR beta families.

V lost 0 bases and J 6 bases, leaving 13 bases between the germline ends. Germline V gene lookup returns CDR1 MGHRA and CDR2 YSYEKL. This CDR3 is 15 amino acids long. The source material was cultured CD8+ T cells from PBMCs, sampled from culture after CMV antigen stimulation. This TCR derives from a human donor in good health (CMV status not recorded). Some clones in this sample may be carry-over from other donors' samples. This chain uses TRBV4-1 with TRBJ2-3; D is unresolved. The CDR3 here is CASSQEVTKGDTQYF. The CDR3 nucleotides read TGCGCCAGCAGCCAAGAAGTGACGAAAGGGGATACGCAGTATTTT.